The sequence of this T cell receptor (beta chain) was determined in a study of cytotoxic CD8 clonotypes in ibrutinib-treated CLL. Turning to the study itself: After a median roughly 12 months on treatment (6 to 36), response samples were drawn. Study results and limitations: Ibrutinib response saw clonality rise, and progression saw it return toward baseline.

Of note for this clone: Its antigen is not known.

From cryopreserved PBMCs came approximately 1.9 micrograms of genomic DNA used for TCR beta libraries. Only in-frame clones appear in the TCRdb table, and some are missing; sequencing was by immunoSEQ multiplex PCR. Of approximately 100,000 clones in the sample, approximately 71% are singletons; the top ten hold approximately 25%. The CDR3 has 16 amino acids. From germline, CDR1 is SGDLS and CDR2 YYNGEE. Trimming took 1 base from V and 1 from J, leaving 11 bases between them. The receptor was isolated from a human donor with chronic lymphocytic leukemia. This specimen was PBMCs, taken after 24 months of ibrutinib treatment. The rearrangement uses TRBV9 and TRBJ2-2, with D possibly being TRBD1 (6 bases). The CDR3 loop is CASSVLGQMNTGELFF. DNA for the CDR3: TGTGCCAGCAGCGTATTGGGACAAATGAACACCGGGGAGCTGTTTTTT.